The 15 T cell receptor beta chains in this list originate from one sample, sequenced in a study of T cell responses to AZD1222 COVID-19 vaccine. Libraries were prepared by immunoSEQ multiplex PCR; TCRdb keeps only in-frame clonotypes and omits some of them. The data contain about 130,000 clones, 88% of them singletons. This specimen consisted of peripheral blood, obtained 28 days after the second AZD1222 dose. These receptors were taken from an adult who received the AZD1222 COVID-19 vaccine.

The chain links TRBV6-2 or TRBV6-3 to TRBJ1-5; 12 nucleotides match TRBD1. V shed 6 bases, J shed 5 bases, and the junction held 11 bases outside the gene matches. Germline V lookup: CDR1 MNHEY, CDR2 SVGEGT. The CDR3 spans 17 residues. CDR3 residues: CASSAGTGGFRYQPQHF. CDR3 DNA: TGTGCCAGCAGCGCCGGGACAGGGGGCTTTCGTTATCAGCCCCAGCATTTT.

V usage is TRBV5-4 and J usage is TRBJ2-7; D possibly matches TRBD1 or TRBD2 (5 bases each). V lost 4 bases, J lost 2 bases, and 19 bases lay in between. CDR1 and CDR2 from the germline V gene are SGHNT and YYREEE (reference sequence). The length of the CDR3 is 16 residues. The CDR3 sequence: CASSPPGRDRTYEQYF. The CDR3 DNA sequence: TGTGCCAGCAGCCCCCCAGGTAGGGACCGAACCTACGAGCAGTACTTC. The full variable domain, in which reference TRBV5-4 and TRBJ2-7 provide the parts outside the CDR3, is ETGVTQSPTHLIKTRGQQVTLRCSSQSGHNTVSWYQQALGQGPQFIFQYYREEENGRGNFPPRFSGLQFPNYSSELNVNALELDDSALYLCASSPPGRDRTYEQYFGPGTRLTVT.

The chain uses TRBV5-1 and TRBJ1-2; TRBD1 might be the D (5 bases). V lost 4 bases and J 1 base, leaving 14 bases between the germline ends. The V gene's germline CDR1 is SGHRS and CDR2 YFSETQ. This CDR3 region has 15 residues. Here the CDR3 DNA reads TGCGCCAGCAGCCAGTCACCCGACAGTAACTATGGCTACACCTTC. It encodes CASSQSPDSNYGYTF.

The chain combines TRBV4-1 with TRBJ1-4; D remains ambiguous. This CDR3 has 14 amino acids. Germline CDR1 MGHRA, CDR2 YSYEKL. V was shortened by 1 base and J by 5 bases, with 8 bases between the two germline ends. The CDR3 DNA sequence: TGCGCCAGCAGCCAAGCGGCCCTGAATGAAAAACTGTTTTTT. Its protein product is CASSQAALNEKLFF.

The V and J genes are TRBV7-8 and TRBJ2-1, with TRBD2 identical over 10 bases. V lost 1 base, J lost 4 bases, and 4 bases stayed unmatched. CDR3 length: 16 residues. CDR1 and CDR2 (germline): SGHVS, FQNEAQ. The CDR3 here is CASSLGTSGVYNEQFF. CDR3 DNA sequence: TGTGCCAGCAGCTTAGGAACTAGCGGGGTATACAATGAGCAGTTCTTC.

This clone was seen just once. The chain recombines TRBV24-1 with TRBJ2-5, with D hard to call. Trimming shortened V by 3 bases and J by 2 bases, and 6 bases separated the two germline ends. The germline V gene encodes CDR1 KGHDR and CDR2 SFDVKD. The CDR3 has 13 residues. The CDR3 DNA sequence: TGTGCCACCAGTGATGGAAGTCAAGAGACCCAGTACTTC. Protein: CATSDGSQETQYF.

This chain uses TRBV18 with TRBJ2-2, with 7 bases identical to TRBD1. Germline-derived CDR1 and CDR2 are KGHSH and LQKENI. Trimming cost V 6 bases and J 7 bases; bases outside gene matches: 11. This CDR3 has 15 amino acids. The CDR3 DNA reads as TGTGCCAGCTCGCCCGGGACAGTCAAGGGCGGGGAGCTGTTTTTT. Protein sequence: CASSPGTVKGGELFF.

This clone came up a few times. V gene TRBV2 combines with J gene TRBJ1-1; D possibly corresponds to TRBD1 (6 bases). Germline V CDR1 and CDR2: SNHLY, FYNNEI. Trimming removed 6 bases from V and 5 bases from J, with 16 bases in between. The CDR3 contains 14 residues. The CDR3 region is CASSRPGHATEAFF. CDR3 coding DNA: TGTGCCAGCAGCAGACCGGGACACGCTACTGAAGCTTTCTTT.

The chain recombines TRBV7-2 with TRBJ1-2; tentatively, D is TRBD1 (5 bases). Germline lookup yields CDR1 SGHTA and CDR2 FQGNSA. This CDR3 region has 13 residues. The ends were cut back, 4 bases at V and 6 bases at J, with 12 bases in the middle. CDR3 bases: TGTGCCAGCAGCTCCCCAGGGAGGAATGGCTACACCTTC. Translating it yields CASSSPGRNGYTF.

The chain employs TRBV6-2 or TRBV6-3 and TRBJ1-5; possible D gene TRBD1, 5 bases. CDR1 and CDR2 from the germline V gene are MNHEY and SVGEGT. Between the trimmed V and J ends, which lost 2 bases and 8 bases, there was a span of 22 bases. CDR3 size: 17 residues. The CDR3 reads CASSYTSWDGLTKPQHF. The CDR3 DNA follows: TGTGCCAGCAGTTACACAAGTTGGGACGGGTTGACGAAGCCCCAGCATTTT.

The chain uses TRBV12-3 or TRBV12-4 and TRBJ1-2; D is uncertain. The ends were cut back, 6 bases at V and 2 bases at J, with 10 bases in the middle. The CDR3 contains 13 residues. CDR3 in amino acids: CASSPDGNYGYTF. CDR3 in DNA: TGTGCCAGCAGCCCGGACGGGAACTATGGCTACACCTTC.

This clone was observed a single time. CDR3 nucleotides: TGCGCCAGCAGCCAAGATCGAACAGGGACTAACACCGGGGAGCTGTTTTTT. Translated, it gives CASSQDRTGTNTGELFF. This sequence joins TRBV4-3 and TRBJ2-2, with D tentatively TRBD1 or TRBD2 (6 bases each). CDR3 length: 17 residues. With 0 bases removed from V and 2 bases from J, the gap between germline ends came to 13 bases. Germline V lookup: CDR1 LGHNA, CDR2 YSLEER.

The V and J genes are TRBV10-1 and TRBJ1-6, with 9 bases fitting TRBD1. The CDR3 has 14 amino acids. With 6 bases clipped from V and 9 bases from J, the junction kept 6 bases outside the gene matches. CDR1 is WNHNN, CDR2 SYGVQD, per germline (reference sequence). CDR3 sequence reads: CASSVGQGSSPLHF. The CDR3 DNA reads as TGCGCCAGCAGCGTGGGACAGGGAAGTTCACCCCTCCACTTT.

J is TRBJ1-3 and V is TRBV6-6; D is perhaps TRBD1 (5 bases). Germline-derived CDR1 and CDR2 are MNHNY and SVGAGI (reference sequence). Trimming took 5 bases from V and 8 from J, leaving 7 bases between them. This CDR3 region has 11 residues. For the CDR3, the DNA is TGTGCCAGCAGTCTAGGGGACACCATATATTTT. Translation gives CASSLGDTIYF.

CDR3 DNA: TGCGCCAGCAGCCAAGAAGCGGGGGCCCACAATGAGCAGTTCTTC. Protein: CASSQEAGAHNEQFF. The chain links TRBV4-1 to TRBJ2-1; TRBD2 aligns across 8 bases. J lost 5 bases, V lost 0 bases, and 3 bases had no gene match. Germline V gives CDR1 MGHRA, CDR2 YSYEKL. The CDR3 consists of 15 residues.